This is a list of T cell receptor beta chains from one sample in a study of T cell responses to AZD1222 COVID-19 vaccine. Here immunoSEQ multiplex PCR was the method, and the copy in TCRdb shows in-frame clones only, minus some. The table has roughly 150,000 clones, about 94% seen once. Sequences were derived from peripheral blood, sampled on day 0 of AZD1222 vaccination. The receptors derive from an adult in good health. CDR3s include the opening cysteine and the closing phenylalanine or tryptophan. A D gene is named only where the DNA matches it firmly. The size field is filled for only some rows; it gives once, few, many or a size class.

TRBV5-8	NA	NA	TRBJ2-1	TGTGCCAGCAGCTTTAGGACTGTGAAAGGATACAATGAGCAGTTCTTC	CASSFRTVKGYNEQFF
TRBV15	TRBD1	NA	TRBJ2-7	TGTGCCACCAGCAGAGAAAAAACCGGGACAGGGGCTTACGAGCAGTACTTC	CATSREKTGTGAYEQYF
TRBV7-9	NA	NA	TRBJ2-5	TGTGCCAGCAGCTTAGAGGATAGCGTGACCCAGTACTTC	CASSLEDSVTQYF
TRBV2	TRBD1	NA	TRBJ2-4	TGTGCCAGCAGTGATCGACAGGGGATTTACATTCAGTACTTC	CASSDRQGIYIQYF
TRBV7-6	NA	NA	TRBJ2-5	TGTGCCAGCAGCTTAGCGGGTAGGGGGGCCTCAGAGACCCAGTACTTC	CASSLAGRGASETQYF
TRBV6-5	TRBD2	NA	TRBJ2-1	TGTGCCAGCAGTTTGGGTAGCGGGAGTACCTACAATGAGCAGTTCTTC	CASSLGSGSTYNEQFF
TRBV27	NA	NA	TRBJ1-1	TGTGCCAGCAGGGGAAGGATGAACACTGAAGCTTTCTTT	CASRGRMNTEAFF
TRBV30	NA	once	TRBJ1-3	TGTGCCTGGAGTGTAGGAGGGGCGGGTGGAAACACCATATATTTT	CAWSVGGAGGNTIYF
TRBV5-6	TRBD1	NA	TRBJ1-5	TGTGCCAGCAGCTTCGGGACAGGGTTTCGGCAGCCCCAGCATTTT	CASSFGTGFRQPQHF
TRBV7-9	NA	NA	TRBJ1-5	TGTGCCAGCAGCTACAGCAAAGACGGCAATCAGCCCCAGCATTTT	CASSYSKDGNQPQHF
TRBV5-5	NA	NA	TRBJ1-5	TGTGCCAGCAGCTTCTCGGGGGGAGGTAGCAATCAGCCCCAGCATTTT	CASSFSGGGSNQPQHF
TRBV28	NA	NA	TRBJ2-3	TGTGCCAGCACCGAGATCCCGGGACCCGAAACAGATACGCAGTATTTT	CASTEIPGPETDTQYF
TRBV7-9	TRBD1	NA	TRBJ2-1	TGTGCCAGCAGCCCACAAGGACAGGGGTCCTACAATGAGCAGTTCTTC	CASSPQGQGSYNEQFF
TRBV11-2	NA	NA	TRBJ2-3	TGTGCCAGCAGCTTAGTTTCTTCGAAGTGGGATACGCAGTATTTT	CASSLVSSKWDTQYF
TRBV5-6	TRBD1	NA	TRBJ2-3	TGTGCCAGCAGCCCGACAGGGGGCCACACAGATACGCAGTATTTT	CASSPTGGHTDTQYF
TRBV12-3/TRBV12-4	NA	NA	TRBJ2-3	TGTGCCAGCAGTCTCCTACGCACAGATACGCAGTATTTT	CASSLLRTDTQYF
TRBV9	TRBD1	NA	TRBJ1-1	TGTGCCAGCAGCGGGAGAACAGGGGAAGAGAACACTGAAGCTTTCTTT	CASSGRTGEENTEAFF
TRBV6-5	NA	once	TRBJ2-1	TGTGCCAGCAGTTATGGTGCGACAGCCTACAATGAGCAGTTCTTC	CASSYGATAYNEQFF
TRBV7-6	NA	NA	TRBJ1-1	TGTGCCAGCAGCTTAGGGCAGCAGAACACTGAAGCTTTCTTT	CASSLGQQNTEAFF
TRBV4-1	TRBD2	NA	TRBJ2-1	TGCGCCAGCAGCCAAGGAGCGGGAGCGTACAATGAGCAGTTCTTC	CASSQGAGAYNEQFF
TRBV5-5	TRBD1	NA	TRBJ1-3	TGTGCCAGCAGCTTCTCAGGGGGATCAGGAAACACCATATATTTT	CASSFSGGSGNTIYF
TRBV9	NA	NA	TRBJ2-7	TGTGCCAGTTCCCAGGGGGAGGCGGGACCCCATTACGAGCAGTACTTC	CASSQGEAGPHYEQYF